Listed here are 14 T cell receptor beta chains from one sample, sequenced in a study of cytomegalovirus exposure and HLA in healthy donors. The PCR contained 60 Vbeta and 13 Jbeta primers. Libraries were prepared by immunoSEQ multiplex PCR; TCRdb keeps only in-frame clonotypes and omits some of them. This sample has about 150,000 clones, with over 60% found just once. Sequences were obtained from PBMCs. Source of these receptors: a woman in her late teens or twenties in good health and CMV-seronegative.

J is TRBJ1-2 and V is TRBV7-2, with 11 nucleotides matching TRBD1. This CDR3 is 17 amino acids long. Losses at the gene ends were 5 bases for V and 6 bases for J; bases not matched to a gene: 14. The germline V gene encodes CDR1 SGHTA and CDR2 FQGNSA. In DNA, the CDR3 is TGTGCCAGCAGCCCCTCCCCGACCGGACAGGGGGCCAATGGCTACACCTTC. This translates into CASSPSPTGQGANGYTF. Combining the CDR3 with reference TRBV7-2 and TRBJ1-2 gives the whole variable domain GAGVSQSPSNKVTEKGKDVELRCDPISGHTALYWYRQSLGQGLEFLIYFQGNSAPDKSGLPSDRFSAERTGGSVSTLTIQRTQQEDSAVYLCASSPSPTGQGANGYTFGSGTRLTVV.

The chain has TRBV5-1 and TRBJ2-2, with D uncertain. Per the germline V gene, CDR1 is SGHRS and CDR2 is YFSETQ. The CDR3 extends over 13 amino acids. Trimming removed 0 bases from V and 7 bases from J, with 7 bases in between. The CDR3 nucleotides read TGCGCCAGCAGCTTGGATCCCCTCGGGGAGCTGTTTTTT. As protein: CASSLDPLGELFF.

The V call is TRBV19, the J call TRBJ2-3, with 10 positions matching TRBD1. Trimming cost V 5 bases and J 6 bases; bases outside gene matches: 11. The germline V gene has CDR1 LNHDA and CDR2 SQIVND (reference sequence). The CDR3 runs to 16 residues. DNA of the CDR3: TGTGCCAGTAGTCCTTCTGGGACAGGGGCTTCGGATACGCAGTATTTT. Its protein is CASSPSGTGASDTQYF.

This clone showed up just once. The rearrangement joins TRBV10-3 to TRBJ1-2; the match to TRBD1 covers 8 bases. The germline CDR1 and CDR2 sequences are ENHRY and SYGVKD. This CDR3 contains 14 residues. The V and J ends lost 5 bases and 5 bases, in that order; junction bases with no gene match: 7. CDR3 protein: CAISTIQGAYGYTF. DNA for the CDR3: TGTGCCATCAGTACTATCCAGGGGGCTTATGGCTACACCTTC.

The genes are TRBV11-2 and TRBJ1-1; no reliable D call. Trimming took 5 bases from V and 2 from J, leaving 15 bases between them. The CDR3 runs 15 residues. Germline-derived CDR1 and CDR2 are SGHAT and FQNNGV. The CDR3, as DNA: TGTGCCAGCAGCCCATGGGAGCCCTTAAACACTGAAGCTTTCTTT. Protein: CASSPWEPLNTEAFF. The complete variable domain, with remaining parts taken from reference TRBV11-2 and TRBJ1-1, reads EAGVAQSPRYKIIEKRQSVAFWCNPISGHATLYWYQQILGQGPKLLIQFQNNGVVDDSQLPKDRFSAERLKGVDSTLKIQPAKLEDSAVYLCASSPWEPLNTEAFFGQGTRLTVV.

This rearrangement joins TRBV19 to TRBJ1-3; D call uncertain. The CDR3 contains 14 residues. Deletions cut 9 bases from V and 2 bases from J, with 14 bases between. CDR1 is LNHDA and CDR2 is SQIVND in the germline V gene (reference sequence). The CDR3 here is CASKSVSTGNTIYF. CDR3 bases: TGTGCCAGCAAAAGTGTAAGCACTGGAAACACCATATATTTT.

This clone was seen only a few times. The genes are TRBV4-3 and TRBJ2-1, with 7 nucleotides matching TRBD2. Germline V gene sequence: CDR1 LGHNA, CDR2 YSLEER. The CDR3 length is 16 residues. Trimming at V came to 0 bases and at J to 4 bases, leaving 6 bases not matched to a gene. For the CDR3, the DNA is TGCGCCAGCAGCCAAGATCCCGCGGGGGAATACAATGAGCAGTTCTTC. This encodes CASSQDPAGEYNEQFF.

A few counts support this clone. The chain uses TRBV28 and TRBJ2-7, with D hard to call. Germline V gene data show CDR1 as MDHEN and CDR2 as SYDVKM. This CDR3 spans 15 amino acids. With 1 base removed from V and 2 bases from J, the gap between germline ends came to 12 bases. CDR3 sequence reads: CASSLFGQVAYEQYF. CDR3 DNA sequence: TGTGCCAGCAGTTTATTTGGGCAGGTTGCCTACGAGCAGTACTTC.

The chain joins TRBV7-2 to TRBJ2-6; 7 bases are a match to TRBD1. CDR3 length: 15 amino acids. V shed 5 bases, J shed 2 bases, and the junction held 3 bases outside the gene matches. Germline values: CDR1 SGHTA, CDR2 FQGNSA. CDR3 DNA: TGTGCCAGCAGCCTGACAGGGACTGGGGCCAACGTCCTGACTTTC. Translated: CASSLTGTGANVLTF.

The V and J genes are TRBV7-2 and TRBJ1-3; 8 bases are shared with TRBD1. Germline values: CDR1 SGHTA, CDR2 FQGNSA. The CDR3 contains 14 residues. Losses at the gene ends were 1 base for V and 4 bases for J; bases not matched to a gene: 0. CDR3 bases: TGTGCCAGCAGCTTAGGGACAGGGGGAAACACCATATATTTT. This codes for CASSLGTGGNTIYF.

This rearrangement joins TRBV11-2 to TRBJ1-1, with 8 bases that match TRBD1. J was trimmed by 1 base and V by 5 bases; bases with no gene match: 6. The germline V gene has CDR1 SGHAT and CDR2 FQNNGV. The CDR3 length is 15 residues. The chain's CDR3 is CASSRGDRRNTEAFF. Here the CDR3 DNA reads TGTGCCAGCAGCCGCGGGGACAGGAGGAACACTGAAGCTTTCTTT.

The chain carries TRBV7-2 and TRBJ1-2; perhaps TRBD1 as D (6 bases). Germline V gene sequence: CDR1 SGHTA, CDR2 FQGNSA. The CDR3 length is 16 residues. Trimming shortened V by 5 bases and J by 3 bases, and 19 bases separated the two germline ends. The CDR3 DNA follows: TGTGCCAGCAGCCCATTGCCCCGACAGGCTTACTATGGCTACACCTTC. This translates into CASSPLPRQAYYGYTF. Full variable domain (outside the CDR3, taken from reference TRBV7-2 and TRBJ1-2): GAGVSQSPSNKVTEKGKDVELRCDPISGHTALYWYRQSLGQGLEFLIYFQGNSAPDKSGLPSDRFSAERTGGSVSTLTIQRTQQEDSAVYLCASSPLPRQAYYGYTFGSGTRLTVV.

The chain employs TRBV18 and TRBJ2-3; TRBD2 matches 7 bases. Trimming at V came to 2 bases and at J to 6 bases, leaving 17 bases not matched to a gene. CDR1 KGHSH and CDR2 LQKENI come from the germline V gene. The CDR3 covers 18 residues. CDR3 sequence: CASSPSSQRGLRGDTQYF. DNA of the CDR3: TGTGCCAGCTCACCATCTTCACAGCGGGGTCTTCGCGGCGATACGCAGTATTTT.

The chain joins TRBV6-4 to TRBJ2-3; 9 bases fit TRBD2. Germline CDR1 and CDR2: MRHNA and SNTAGT. V lost 3 bases and J lost 2; bases outside the gene matches: 0. This CDR3 has 14 amino acids. The CDR3 is CASSEGLATDTQYF. The DNA for the CDR3 is TGTGCCAGCAGTGAGGGACTAGCCACAGATACGCAGTATTTT.